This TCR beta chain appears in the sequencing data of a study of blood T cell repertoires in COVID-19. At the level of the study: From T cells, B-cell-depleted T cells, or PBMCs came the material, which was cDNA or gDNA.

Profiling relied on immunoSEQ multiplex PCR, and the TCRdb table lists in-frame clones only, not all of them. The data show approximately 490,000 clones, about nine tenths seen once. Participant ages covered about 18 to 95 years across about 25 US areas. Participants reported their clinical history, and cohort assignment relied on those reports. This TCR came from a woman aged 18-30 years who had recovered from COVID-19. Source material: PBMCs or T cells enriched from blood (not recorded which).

The CDR3 nucleotides read TGCGCCAGCAGCCTAGGGGGCATCACCGGGGAGCTGTTTTTT. Translated, it gives CASSLGGITGELFF. The chain recombines TRBV5-1 with TRBJ2-2; 7 bases map to TRBD1. The length of the CDR3 is 14 residues. V was pared by 4 bases and J by 4 bases, with 4 bases of the junction left unmatched. In germline, CDR1 is SGHRS, CDR2 YFSETQ.